In this sample, the clone carrying this TCR beta chain turned up once. Between the trimmed V and J ends, which lost 3 bases and 8 bases, there was a span of 28 bases. The CDR3 spans 19 residues. CDR1 is KGHSH and CDR2 is LQKENI in the germline V gene. This record comes from a study of shared clonotypes between healthy human individuals. Produced via immunoSEQ multiplex PCR; TCRdb's table is partial and in-frame only. The table shows about 2.5 million clones, with 92% occurring only once. The TCR was taken from a man aged 18 to 29 in good health. Some clones in this sample may be carry-over from other donors' samples. V and J are TRBV18 and TRBJ2-2, with D perhaps matching TRBD1 or TRBD2 (9 bases each). The sequenced sample consisted of naive CD4+ T cells from PBMCs. Described subset: CD45RA+ positively selected. The CDR3, as DNA: TGTGCCAGCTCACCCCCGGGACAGGGAGTTAGCGGGAGAAGAGGGGAGCTGTTTTTT. It translates to CASSPPGQGVSGRRGELFF.